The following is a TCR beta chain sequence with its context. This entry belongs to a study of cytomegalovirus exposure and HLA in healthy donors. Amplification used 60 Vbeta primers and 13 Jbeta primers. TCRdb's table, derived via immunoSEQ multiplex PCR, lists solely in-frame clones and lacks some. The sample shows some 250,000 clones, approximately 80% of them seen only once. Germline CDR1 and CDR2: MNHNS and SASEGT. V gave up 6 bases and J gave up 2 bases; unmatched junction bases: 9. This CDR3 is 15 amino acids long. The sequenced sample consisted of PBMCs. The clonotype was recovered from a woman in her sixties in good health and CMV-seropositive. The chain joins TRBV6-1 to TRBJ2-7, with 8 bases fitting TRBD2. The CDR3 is CASRLSSGFTYEQYF. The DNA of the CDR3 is TGTGCCAGCAGATTGTCTAGCGGGTTTACCTACGAGCAGTACTTC.